One sample yielded the 7 T cell receptor beta chains listed below, sequenced in a study of blood T cell repertoires in COVID-19. Assay used: immunoSEQ multiplex PCR; TCRdb lists only in-frame clones, some missing. Found here are around 30,000 clones, around nine tenths of them singletons; the top ten hold less than 15%. The sequencing input was peripheral blood. All receptors derive from a man between 65 and 85 years old with active COVID-19.

The rearrangement links TRBV7-9 to TRBJ2-6; a weak D match, TRBD2 (6 bases). Trimming took off 6 bases at V and 0 bases at J, with 12 bases between the two ends. Germline loops: CDR1 SEHNR, CDR2 FQNEAQ (reference sequence). This CDR3 is built from 16 residues. The CDR3 coding sequence is TGTGCCAGCAGTGGGGGAGGACTCTCTGGGGCCAACGTCCTGACTTTC. Encoded protein: CASSGGGLSGANVLTF.

The chain carries TRBV7-9 and TRBJ1-6; the match to TRBD1 covers 7 bases. CDR3 length: 17 amino acids. Germline V gives CDR1 SEHNR, CDR2 FQNEAQ (reference sequence). With 1 base clipped from V and 4 bases from J, the junction kept 7 bases outside the gene matches. As DNA, the CDR3 is TGTGCCAGCAGCTTAGTCACACCAGGGGGTTATAATTCACCCCTCCACTTT. It specifies CASSLVTPGGYNSPLHF.

The rearrangement joins TRBV4-3 to TRBJ1-4; D is perhaps TRBD1 (6 bases). Germline V lookup: CDR1 LGHNA, CDR2 YSLEER. The CDR3 sequence is 15 residues long. Trimming took off 3 bases at V and 5 bases at J, with 13 bases between the two ends. The CDR3 loop is CASSHLGHQNEKLFF. As DNA, the CDR3 is TGCGCCAGCAGCCACCTGGGACATCAGAATGAAAAACTGTTTTTT.

This chain joins TRBV7-2 and TRBJ2-7; 9 bases are shared with TRBD2. CDR3 size: 14 residues. Trimming cost V 5 bases and J 2 bases; bases outside gene matches: 4. Germline V gives CDR1 SGHTA, CDR2 FQGNSA. The CDR3 DNA follows: TGTGCCAGCAGCGTTAGCGGGAGCACCTACGAGCAGTACTTC. Encoded protein: CASSVSGSTYEQYF.

The rearrangement links TRBV6-2 or TRBV6-3 to TRBJ1-1; no definite D call. CDR3 length: 11 amino acids. The germline V gene has CDR1 MNHEY and CDR2 SVGEGT. Trimming left V 2 bases short and J 8 bases short, with 6 bases between. CDR3 coding DNA: TGTGCCAGCAGTTACCTCTCCGAAGCTTTCTTT. Translating it yields CASSYLSEAFF.

The V and J genes are TRBV5-1 and TRBJ2-2; tentative D call: TRBD1 (6 bases). Trimming removed 2 bases at V and 5 bases at J, with 7 bases between. The CDR3 has 13 amino acids. Germline assignment: CDR1 SGHRS and CDR2 YFSETQ. The CDR3 DNA reads as TGCGCCAGCAGCTTTGACAGGACCGGGGAGCTGTTTTTT. Translation gives CASSFDRTGELFF.

V usage is TRBV7-2 and J usage is TRBJ2-2, with 9 bases fitting TRBD2. CDR1 is SGHTA and CDR2 is FQGNSA in the germline V gene. This CDR3 region has 15 residues. Losses at the gene ends were 5 bases for V and 2 bases for J; bases not matched to a gene: 3. This CDR3 reads CASSPSGVNTGELFF. As DNA, the CDR3 is TGTGCCAGCAGCCCTAGCGGGGTAAACACCGGGGAGCTGTTTTTT.